The rows below give T cell receptor beta chains drawn from one sample of a study of blood T cells in healthy people across ages. TCRdb passed the 5' RACE reads through MiXCR, listing each CDR3 protein once. The sample lists over 1,200,000 distinct CDR3 sequences; approximately 63% were seen once. Sequenced: blood. The receptor set was obtained from a young man in good health. Both conserved end residues are part of each CDR3. D genes are given only for firm matches. Rows give clone size only sometimes, using once, few, many, or a class for an expanded clone.

j_gene,d_gene,abundance,v_gene,CDR3aa,CDR3nt
TRBJ2-2,TRBD2,-,TRBV7-9,CASSPLRAGVRTGELFF,TGTGCCAGCAGCCCCCTTAGAGCGGGAGTCAGGACCGGGGAGCTGTTTTTT
TRBJ2-1,-,-,TRBV5-1,CASSLYGHNEQFF,TGCGCCAGCAGCTTGTACGGTCACAATGAGCAGTTCTTC
TRBJ1-6,-,-,TRBV12-3/TRBV12-4,CASSPTRGGGSPLHF,TGTGCCAGCAGTCCAACGAGGGGCGGGGGTTCACCCCTCCACTTT
TRBJ2-1,TRBD1,once,TRBV5-6,CASSPLRDSSQFF,TGTGCCAGCAGCCCCCTCCGGGACAGCTCCCAGTTCTTC
TRBJ2-7,TRBD2,-,TRBV7-2,CASSPERGLYEQYF,TGTGCCAGCAGCCCGGAGCGGGGGCTCTACGAGCAGTACTTC
TRBJ2-7,TRBD2,few,TRBV7-9,CASSPGGEWATYEQYF,TGTGCCAGCAGCCCCGGGGGGGAGTGGGCGACCTACGAGCAGTACTTC
TRBJ2-3,TRBD2,-,TRBV11-1,CASSSGGKPTDTQYF,TGTGCCAGCAGCTCCGGGGGGAAGCCCACAGATACGCAGTATTTT
TRBJ2-3,-,-,TRBV7-2,CASSSRIADSTDTQYF,TGTGCCAGCAGCAGTCGTATAGCGGATAGCACAGATACGCAGTATTTT
TRBJ2-3,-,-,TRBV15,CATSRDLGRVRGAEDTQYF,TGTGCCACCAGCAGAGATCTCGGTCGAGTTCGGGGGGCCGAAGATACGCAGTATTTT
TRBJ1-1,-,-,TRBV29-1,CSAGTPNTEAFF,TGCAGCGCCGGGACACCGAACACTGAAGCTTTCTTT
TRBJ2-2,TRBD1,-,TRBV12-3/TRBV12-4,CASSWGQGPGELFF,TGTGCCAGCAGTTGGGGACAGGGCCCCGGGGAGCTGTTTTTT
TRBJ2-5,TRBD2,-,TRBV11-2,CASSLDVAGGQETQYF,TGTGCCAGCAGCTTAGACGTAGCGGGAGGCCAAGAGACCCAGTACTTC
TRBJ2-7,-,once,TRBV29-1,CSVEDEGQSYEQYF,TGCAGCGTTGAAGACGAGGGACAATCCTACGAGCAGTACTTC
TRBJ2-1,TRBD2,-,TRBV11-2,CASSPLRGADYNEQFF,TGTGCCAGCAGCCCACTGCGGGGGGCGGACTACAATGAGCAGTTCTTC
TRBJ1-1,TRBD1,-,TRBV4-3,CASSQEELTGTNTEAFF,TGCGCCAGCAGCCAAGAAGAGCTGACAGGGACTAACACTGAAGCTTTCTTT
TRBJ2-7,-,few,TRBV24-1,CATSDSEDGHSEQYF,TGTGCCACCAGTGATTCTGAGGACGGCCATAGCGAGCAGTACTTC
TRBJ2-1,-,few,TRBV9,CASSRTWRDGSYNEQFF,TGTGCCAGCAGCCGGACTTGGCGGGATGGGTCCTACAATGAGCAGTTCTTC
TRBJ2-5,TRBD2,-,TRBV18,CASSPREGRQETQYF,TGTGCCAGCTCACCAAGGGAGGGCCGGCAAGAGACCCAGTACTTC
TRBJ1-1,-,-,TRBV4-1,CASSQEAWTLNTEAFF,TGCGCCAGCAGCCAAGAAGCGTGGACACTGAACACTGAAGCTTTCTTT
TRBJ2-7,-,few,TRBV27,CASGETGSYEQYF,TGTGCCAGCGGAGAGACTGGCTCCTACGAGCAGTACTTC
TRBJ1-5,TRBD1,-,TRBV12-3/TRBV12-4,CASTPGQGYQPQHF,TGTGCCAGCACCCCGGGACAGGGATATCAGCCCCAGCATTTT
TRBJ2-3,TRBD2,-,TRBV3-1,CASSLPSGGAGDTQYF,TGTGCCAGCAGCCTGCCTAGCGGGGGGGCGGGAGATACGCAGTATTTT
TRBJ2-5,TRBD2,few,TRBV28,CASSSASGGAETQYF,TGTGCCAGCAGTTCGGCTAGCGGGGGAGCTGAGACCCAGTACTTC
TRBJ1-5,-,-,TRBV6-5,CASSNGGGSNHWPQHF,TGTGCCAGCAGCAACGGGGGCGGGAGCAATCATTGGCCCCAGCATTTT
TRBJ2-7,TRBD1,-,TRBV24-1,CATSDYKLGQAVLSYEQYF,TGTGCCACCAGTGATTACAAATTAGGACAGGCCGTCCTATCCTACGAGCAGTACTTC
TRBJ2-7,-,-,TRBV27,CASSLQGGSRYEQYF,TGTGCCAGCAGTCTACAGGGTGGGAGTCGGTACGAGCAGTACTTC
TRBJ2-7,-,once,TRBV20-1,CSALIGTPTYEQYF,TGCAGTGCTCTAATAGGGACCCCCACCTACGAGCAGTACTTC
TRBJ2-5,TRBD2,few,TRBV29-1,CSVEDPSGGIWTQYF,TGCAGCGTTGAAGATCCGTCGGGGGGTATTTGGACCCAGTACTTC
TRBJ2-6,-,-,TRBV6-5,CASKKPSGANVLTF,TGTGCCAGCAAGAAGCCATCTGGGGCCAACGTCCTGACTTTC
TRBJ2-1,-,-,TRBV2,CASSGLGHGQLNEQFF,TGTGCCAGCAGCGGACTGGGCCACGGACAGCTCAATGAGCAGTTCTTC
TRBJ2-2,-,-,TRBV4-3,CASSQAEGPGELFF,TGCGCCAGCAGCCAAGCAGAGGGGCCCGGGGAGCTGTTTTTT
TRBJ1-5,-,-,TRBV10-3,CAISVGNQPQHF,TGTGCCATCAGTGTAGGGAATCAGCCCCAGCATTTT
TRBJ2-4,TRBD1,-,TRBV20-1,CSAAPDRVKEQYF,TGCAGTGCTGCCCCGGACAGGGTAAAGGAGCAGTACTTC
TRBJ1-1,-,-,TRBV6-1,CASSEAGTEAFF,TGTGCCAGCAGTGAAGCGGGCACTGAAGCTTTCTTT
TRBJ2-1,-,-,TRBV20-1,CSVQRARLSSYNEQFF,TGCAGTGTCCAGAGAGCCCGCCTTAGCTCCTACAATGAGCAGTTCTTC
TRBJ2-4,-,-,TRBV12-3/TRBV12-4,CASSPGIQGGQYF,TGTGCCAGCAGCCCCGGGATCCAAGGGGGGCAGTACTTC
TRBJ2-1,TRBD2,-,TRBV25-1,CASSDPIAGGPDEQFF,TGTGCCAGCAGTGACCCAATAGCGGGAGGGCCAGATGAGCAGTTCTTC
TRBJ2-5,-,few,TRBV27,CASSSSDQETQYF,TGTGCCAGCAGTTCCAGTGACCAAGAGACCCAGTACTTC
TRBJ1-6,TRBD1,few,TRBV7-2,CASSTRQGENSPLHF,TGTGCCAGCAGCACCCGACAGGGTGAAAATTCACCCCTCCACTTT
TRBJ2-1,-,few,TRBV12-3/TRBV12-4,CASSSPMEQFF,TGTGCCAGCAGTTCCCCTATGGAGCAGTTCTTC
TRBJ2-4,TRBD1,-,TRBV27,CASSFGTVQYF,TGTGCCAGCAGTTTTGGGACAGTACAGTACTTC
TRBJ2-7,-,few,TRBV7-2,CASSFSGGMLPPEQYF,TGTGCCAGCAGCTTCAGCGGAGGGATGTTACCCCCCGAGCAGTACTTC
TRBJ1-1,-,once,TRBV6-6,CASSSSGRADTEAFF,TGTGCCAGCAGCTCATCTGGGCGGGCGGACACTGAAGCTTTCTTT
TRBJ1-1,-,-,TRBV4-1,CASSHDVGDEAFF,TGCGCCAGCAGCCATGATGTCGGAGACGAAGCTTTCTTT
TRBJ1-5,-,-,TRBV6-1,CASSDTPNQPQHF,TGTGCCAGCAGTGACACTCCCAATCAGCCCCAGCATTTT
TRBJ2-3,TRBD2,-,TRBV5-1,CASSLGLAGAVEDTQYF,TGCGCCAGCAGCCTAGGACTAGCGGGGGCCGTAGAAGATACGCAGTATTTT
TRBJ2-7,-,few,TRBV4-1,CASRGGNPPHEQYF,TGCGCCAGTCGGGGCGGGAACCCACCCCACGAGCAGTACTTC
TRBJ2-7,TRBD1,-,TRBV11-2,CASSLDRLGWDRDSYEQYF,TGTGCCAGCAGCTTAGATCGGTTGGGGTGGGACAGGGACTCCTACGAGCAGTACTTC
TRBJ2-1,-,-,TRBV20-1,CSAMGWQGTYNEQFF,TGCAGTGCTATGGGGTGGCAGGGGACCTACAATGAGCAGTTCTTC
TRBJ1-1,-,few,TRBV10-3,CAISLGSMEGTEAFF,TGTGCCATCAGCCTAGGGTCAATGGAGGGGACTGAAGCTTTCTTT
TRBJ2-3,TRBD2,-,TRBV27,CASSIILAGGPTDTQYF,TGTGCCAGCAGTATCATACTAGCGGGGGGCCCCACAGATACGCAGTATTTT